This is a list of T cell receptor beta chains from one sample in a study of blood T cells in healthy people across ages. One entry per CDR3 protein results from TCRdb running MiXCR on the 5' RACE reads. The profile covers some 780,000 distinct CDR3 sequences, with around 50% appearing a single time and 20% to 30% taken by the ten largest. Sequencing input: blood. Receptor source: a man in his forties in good health. The CDR3 runs from the conserved cysteine through the conserved F or W. A D gene is named only where the DNA matches it firmly.

v_gene	d_gene	len	j_gene	CDR3aa
TRBV28	TRBD2	17	TRBJ2-3	CASSFVASGGLADTQYF
TRBV6-1	TRBD2	19	-	CVSTGIRGLAGEPQETQYF
TRBV5-1	-	16	TRBJ2-7	CASSSGYSASEYEQYF
TRBV4-1	-	13	TRBJ1-5	CASSQEGHAPQHF
TRBV7-9	-	14	TRBJ1-2	CASSLEGVVGGYTF
TRBV29-1	-	12	TRBJ2-5	CSVVAGQETQYF
TRBV6-6	-	15	TRBJ1-5	CASSYDPQGGQPQHF
TRBV5-1	TRBD1	17	TRBJ2-5	CASSFHLGGQGVNEQYF
TRBV6-6	TRBD1	14	TRBJ2-7	CASRPQGGRYEQYF
TRBV3-1	-	13	TRBJ2-2	CASWRENTGELFF
TRBV15	-	17	TRBJ2-4	CATSREGGSLAKNIQYF
TRBV20-1	-	15	TRBJ1-4	CSARDRQAVWEKLFF
TRBV5-1	-	17	TRBJ2-5	CASSLFVMEAAGIGQYF
TRBV4-2	-	18	TRBJ2-1	CASSQERGGATRLDEQFF
TRBV20-1	-	18	TRBJ1-5	CSARDQRRTVNSNQPQHF
TRBV20-1	TRBD2	15	TRBJ2-1	CSARDLAGGYNEQFF
TRBV29-1	-	13	TRBJ1-1	CSVVLETQCEAFF
TRBV29-1	-	11	TRBJ2-1	CSARDANEQFF
TRBV2	-	14	TRBJ2-2	CASSFREGTGELFF
TRBV20-1	-	14	TRBJ1-1	CSAREGTANTEAFF
TRBV6-6	-	16	TRBJ2-3	CASSYESGLSTDTQYF
TRBV10-3	TRBD1	13	TRBJ2-7	CAISEQGVSEQYF
TRBV21-1	-	16	TRBJ2-1	CASSKGPLNSYNEQFF
TRBV29-1	-	14	TRBJ2-3	CSVQTRTSTDTQYF
TRBV6-2/TRBV6-3	-	14	TRBJ2-5	CASSRFVPDNEQYF
TRBV27	TRBD1	14	TRBJ2-5	CASKPGTARETQYF
TRBV12-3/TRBV12-4	-	16	-	CASSSYRPLSGETQYF
TRBV7-9	-	9	TRBJ2-7	CASSSHQYF
TRBV28	-	14	TRBJ2-7	CASSFPMASYEQYF
TRBV10-3	TRBD1	14	TRBJ1-4	CAIKPGQSNEKLFF
TRBV12-3/TRBV12-4	TRBD1	14	TRBJ2-1	CASQAGTGYYEQFF
TRBV5-1	-	15	TRBJ2-6	CASSREGAGANVLTF
TRBV25-1	-	15	TRBJ2-2	CASSESGANTGELFF
TRBV25-1	TRBD1	15	TRBJ2-5	CASSGTDRVPETQYF
TRBV7-8	TRBD2	15	-	CASSSPGTSGQTQYF
TRBV7-2	TRBD1	16	TRBJ2-5	CASSLVWDRRQETQYF
TRBV9	TRBD1	15	TRBJ1-6	CASSPTGTGVSPLHF
TRBV5-1	TRBD2	15	TRBJ2-1	CASSSAGLEDNEQFF
TRBV14	-	15	TRBJ2-5	CASSQAVRGRETQYF
TRBV27	-	13	TRBJ2-1	CASTLRSTDEQFF
TRBV4-3	-	18	TRBJ2-3	CASSPSRGKADITDTQYF